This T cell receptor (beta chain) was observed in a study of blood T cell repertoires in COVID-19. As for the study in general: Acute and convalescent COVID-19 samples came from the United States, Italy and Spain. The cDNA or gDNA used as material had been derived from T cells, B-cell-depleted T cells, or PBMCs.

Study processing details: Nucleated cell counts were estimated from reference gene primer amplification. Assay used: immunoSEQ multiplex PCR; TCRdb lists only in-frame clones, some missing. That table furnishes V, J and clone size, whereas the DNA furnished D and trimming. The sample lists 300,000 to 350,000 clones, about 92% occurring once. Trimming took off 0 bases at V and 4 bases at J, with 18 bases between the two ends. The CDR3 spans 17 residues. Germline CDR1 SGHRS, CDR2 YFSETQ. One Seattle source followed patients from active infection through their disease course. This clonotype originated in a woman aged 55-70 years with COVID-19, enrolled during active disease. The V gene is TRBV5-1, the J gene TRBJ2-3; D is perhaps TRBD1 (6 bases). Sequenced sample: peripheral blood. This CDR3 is CASSLEGTGWSADTQYF. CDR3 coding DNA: TGCGCCAGCAGCTTGGAGGGCACAGGGTGGTCCGCAGATACGCAGTATTTT.